This paragraph covers one T cell receptor beta chain sequence. This record belongs to a study of shared T cell receptors in the human thymus. V was pared by 0 bases and J by 7 bases, with 19 bases between. Germline V gene data show CDR1 as SNHLY and CDR2 as FYNNEI. The CDR3 is 17 residues long. Here immunoSEQ multiplex PCR was the method, and the copy in TCRdb shows in-frame clones only, minus some. Of more than 300,000 clones in the sample, around 95% were seen once. The origin of this receptor is a human donor. The sample taken for sequencing was thymocytes. This chain links TRBV2 with TRBJ2-1, with D hard to call. The CDR3 DNA reads as TGTGCCAGCAGTGAAGCTGCGAGGCTTAGGTGGGGAAATGAGCAGTTCTTC. This sequence encodes CASSEAARLRWGNEQFF.